This T cell receptor (beta chain) was retrieved from a study of STAT5B mutations in CD4+ large granular lymphocyte leukemia. This CDR3 region has 14 residues. The ends were cut back, 0 bases at V and 7 bases at J, with 12 bases in the middle. Germline-derived CDR1 and CDR2 are GTSNPN and SVGIG (reference sequence). Profiling relied on immunoSEQ multiplex PCR, and the TCRdb table lists in-frame clones only, not all of them. The sample contains 30,000 or so clones, just under 85% of which appear only once. The source of this sequence is a human donor in good health. The J gene is TRBJ2-2, the V gene TRBV30; perhaps TRBD2 as D (6 bases). Sequencing was carried out using CD4+ T cells from blood buffy coats. CDR3 sequence (DNA): TGTGCCTGGAGTGTACGGACTACTGGCGGGGAGCTGTTTTTT. It is translated as CAWSVRTTGGELFF.